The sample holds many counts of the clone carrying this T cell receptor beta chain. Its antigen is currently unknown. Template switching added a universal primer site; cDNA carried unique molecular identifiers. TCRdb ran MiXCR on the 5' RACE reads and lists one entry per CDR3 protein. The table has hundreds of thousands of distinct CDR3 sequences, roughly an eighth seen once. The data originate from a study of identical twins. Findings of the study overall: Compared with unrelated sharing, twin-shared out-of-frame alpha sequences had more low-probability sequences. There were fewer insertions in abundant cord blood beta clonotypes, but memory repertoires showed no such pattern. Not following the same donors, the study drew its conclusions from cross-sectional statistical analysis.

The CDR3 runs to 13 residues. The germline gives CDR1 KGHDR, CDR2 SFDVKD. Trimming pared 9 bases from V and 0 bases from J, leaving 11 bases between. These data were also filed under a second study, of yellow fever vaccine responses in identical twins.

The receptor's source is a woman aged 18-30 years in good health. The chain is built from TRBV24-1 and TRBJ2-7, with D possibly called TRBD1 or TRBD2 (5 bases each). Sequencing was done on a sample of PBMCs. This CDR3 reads CATSEGSSYEQYF. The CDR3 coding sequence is TGTGCCACCTCTGAGGGGAGCTCCTACGAGCAGTACTTC.